This T cell receptor beta chain is drawn from a study of blood T cells in healthy people across ages. Overall study findings and caveats: A roughly linear age-dependent decrease characterized TCR beta diversity per million T cells.

This CDR3 contains 17 residues. Germline lookup yields CDR1 SGHTA and CDR2 FQGNSA. V lost 1 base and J 0 bases, leaving 13 bases between the germline ends. On this clonotype: Antigen: not known.

Through a sample-barcoded 5' primer and a J-beta primer mix, a second PCR was run for roughly 7 to 11 cycles. TCRdb ran MiXCR on the 5' RACE reads and lists one entry per CDR3 protein. The sample shows 1.8 million or so distinct CDR3 sequences, more than 35% of them seen only once. Each sample yielded at least 6 million isolated PBMCs. The V call is TRBV7-2, the J call TRBJ1-5; TRBD1 is a possible D gene (5 bases). The origin of this receptor is a human donor in good health. Material for sequencing was blood. CDR3 bases: TGTGCCAGCAGCTTAGTAGGGGCGGCTTATAGCAATCAGCCCCAGCATTTT. Translated: CASSLVGAAYSNQPQHF. Full variable domain (outside the CDR3, taken from reference TRBV7-2 and TRBJ1-5): GAGVSQSPSNKVTEKGKDVELRCDPISGHTALYWYRQSLGQGLEFLIYFQGNSAPDKSGLPSDRFSAERTGGSVSTLTIQRTQQEDSAVYLCASSLVGAAYSNQPQHFGDGTRLSIL.